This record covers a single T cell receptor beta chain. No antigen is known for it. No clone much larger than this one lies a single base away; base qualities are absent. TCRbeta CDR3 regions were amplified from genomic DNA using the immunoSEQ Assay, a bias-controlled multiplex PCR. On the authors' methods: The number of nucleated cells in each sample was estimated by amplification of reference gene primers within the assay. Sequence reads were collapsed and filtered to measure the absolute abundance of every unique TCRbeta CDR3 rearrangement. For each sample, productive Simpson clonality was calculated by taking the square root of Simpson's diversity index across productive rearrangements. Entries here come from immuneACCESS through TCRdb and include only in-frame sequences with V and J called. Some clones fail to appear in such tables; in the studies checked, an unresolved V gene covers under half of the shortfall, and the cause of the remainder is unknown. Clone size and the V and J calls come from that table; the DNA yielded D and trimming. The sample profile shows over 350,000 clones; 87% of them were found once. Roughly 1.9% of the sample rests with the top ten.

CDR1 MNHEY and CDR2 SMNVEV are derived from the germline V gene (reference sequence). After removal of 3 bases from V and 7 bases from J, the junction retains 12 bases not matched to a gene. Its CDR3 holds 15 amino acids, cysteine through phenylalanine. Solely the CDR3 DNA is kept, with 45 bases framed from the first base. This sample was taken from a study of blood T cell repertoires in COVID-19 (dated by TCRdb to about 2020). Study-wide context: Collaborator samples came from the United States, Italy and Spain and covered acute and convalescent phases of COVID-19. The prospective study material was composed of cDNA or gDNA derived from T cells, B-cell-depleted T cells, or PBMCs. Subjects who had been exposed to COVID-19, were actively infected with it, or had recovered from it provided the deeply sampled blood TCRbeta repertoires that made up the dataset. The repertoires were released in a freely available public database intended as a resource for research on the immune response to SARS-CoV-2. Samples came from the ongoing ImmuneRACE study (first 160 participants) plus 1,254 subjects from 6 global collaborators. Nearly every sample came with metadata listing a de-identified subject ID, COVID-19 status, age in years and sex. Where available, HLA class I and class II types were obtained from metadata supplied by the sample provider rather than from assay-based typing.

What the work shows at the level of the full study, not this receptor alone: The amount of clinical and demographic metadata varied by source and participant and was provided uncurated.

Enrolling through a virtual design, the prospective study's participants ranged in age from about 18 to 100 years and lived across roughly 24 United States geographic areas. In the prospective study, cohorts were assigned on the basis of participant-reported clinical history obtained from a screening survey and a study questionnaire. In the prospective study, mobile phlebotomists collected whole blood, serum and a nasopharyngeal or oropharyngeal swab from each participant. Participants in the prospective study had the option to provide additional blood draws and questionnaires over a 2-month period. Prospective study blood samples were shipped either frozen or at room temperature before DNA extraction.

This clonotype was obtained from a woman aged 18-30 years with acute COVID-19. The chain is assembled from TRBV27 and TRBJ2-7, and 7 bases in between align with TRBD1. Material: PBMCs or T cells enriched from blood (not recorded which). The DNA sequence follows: TGTGCCAGCAGTTTCACCGGGACAGCCAGTACGGAGCAGTACTTC. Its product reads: CASSFTGTASTEQYF.